This TCR beta chain was observed in a study of CD8+CD57+ T cells in acquired aplastic anemia. Study details: Sorted cells (CD4+ and CD8+) yielded DNA amounts that averaged approximately 3.1 ug.

Profiling that covered TCR beta VDJ and CDR3 relied on genomic DNA as its template. TCRdb called the reads again in MiXCR, with one record for every CDR3 protein. The top ten clones hold roughly 8% of a sample with about 270,000 distinct CDR3 sequences, 56% of them seen once. This clonotype was counted many times. This CDR3 is 13 amino acids long. The V gene lost 5 bases and the J gene lost 6 bases, with 14 bases spanning the gap. Germline V gives CDR1 MNHNY, CDR2 SVGAGI (reference sequence). The chain has TRBV6-6 and TRBJ2-7; D is ambiguous. The sample consisted of sorted CD4+, CD8+, or CD8+CD57+ T cells (not recorded which) from PBMCs. The clonotype comes from a human donor with severe aplastic anemia or a healthy control (not recorded which). CDR3 sequence (DNA): TGTGCCAGCAGTCGCCTCGCTGGGCGCGAGCAGTACTTC. Translation: CASSRLAGREQYF.